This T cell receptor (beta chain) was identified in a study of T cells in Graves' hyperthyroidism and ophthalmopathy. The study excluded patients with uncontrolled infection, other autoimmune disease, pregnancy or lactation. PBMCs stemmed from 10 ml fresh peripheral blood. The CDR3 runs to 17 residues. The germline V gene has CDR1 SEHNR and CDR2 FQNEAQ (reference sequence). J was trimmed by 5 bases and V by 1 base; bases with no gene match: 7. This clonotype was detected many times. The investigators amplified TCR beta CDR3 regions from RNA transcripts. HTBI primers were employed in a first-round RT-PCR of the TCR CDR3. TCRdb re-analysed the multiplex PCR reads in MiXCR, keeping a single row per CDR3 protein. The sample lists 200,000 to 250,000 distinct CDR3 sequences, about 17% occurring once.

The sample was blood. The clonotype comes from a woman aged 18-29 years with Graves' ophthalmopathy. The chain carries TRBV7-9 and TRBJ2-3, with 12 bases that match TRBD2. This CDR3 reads CASSLGLAGVLVDTQYF. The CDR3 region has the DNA TGTGCCAGCAGCTTAGGACTAGCGGGGGTTCTTGTAGATACGCAGTATTTT.